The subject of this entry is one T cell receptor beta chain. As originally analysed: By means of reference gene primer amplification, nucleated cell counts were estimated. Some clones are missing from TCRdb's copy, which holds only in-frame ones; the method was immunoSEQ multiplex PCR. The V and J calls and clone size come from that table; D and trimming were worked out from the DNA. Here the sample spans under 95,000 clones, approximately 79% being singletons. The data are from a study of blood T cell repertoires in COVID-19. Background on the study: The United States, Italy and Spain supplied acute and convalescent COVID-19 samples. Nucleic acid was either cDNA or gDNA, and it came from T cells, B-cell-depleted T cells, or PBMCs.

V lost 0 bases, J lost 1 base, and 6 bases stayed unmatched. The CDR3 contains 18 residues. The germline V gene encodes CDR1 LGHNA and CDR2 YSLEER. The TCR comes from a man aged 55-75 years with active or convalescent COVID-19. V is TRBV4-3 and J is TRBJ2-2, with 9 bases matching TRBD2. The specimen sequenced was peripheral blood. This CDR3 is CASSQERLAVLNTGELFF. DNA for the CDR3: TGCGCCAGCAGCCAAGAGAGACTAGCGGTCTTGAACACCGGGGAGCTGTTTTTT.